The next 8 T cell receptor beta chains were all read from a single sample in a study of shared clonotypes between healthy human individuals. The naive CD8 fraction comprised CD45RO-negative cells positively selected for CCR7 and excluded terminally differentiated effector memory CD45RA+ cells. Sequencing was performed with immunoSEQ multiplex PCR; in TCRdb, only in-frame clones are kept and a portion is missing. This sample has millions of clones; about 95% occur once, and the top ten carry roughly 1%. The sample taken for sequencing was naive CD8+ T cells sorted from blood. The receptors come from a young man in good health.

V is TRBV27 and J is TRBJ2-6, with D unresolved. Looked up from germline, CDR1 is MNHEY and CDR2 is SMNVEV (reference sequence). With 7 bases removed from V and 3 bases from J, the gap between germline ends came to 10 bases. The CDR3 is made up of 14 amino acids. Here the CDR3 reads CASTPGGGANVLTF. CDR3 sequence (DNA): TGTGCCAGCACCCCCGGCGGTGGGGCCAACGTCCTGACTTTC.

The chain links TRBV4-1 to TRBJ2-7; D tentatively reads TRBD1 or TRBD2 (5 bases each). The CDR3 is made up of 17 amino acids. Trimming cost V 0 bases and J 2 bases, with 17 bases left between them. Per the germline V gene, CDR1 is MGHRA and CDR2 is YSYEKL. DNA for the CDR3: TGCGCCAGCAGCCAAGATCCCGGGGCAGGCGGTGCCTACGAGCAGTACTTC. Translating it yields CASSQDPGAGGAYEQYF.

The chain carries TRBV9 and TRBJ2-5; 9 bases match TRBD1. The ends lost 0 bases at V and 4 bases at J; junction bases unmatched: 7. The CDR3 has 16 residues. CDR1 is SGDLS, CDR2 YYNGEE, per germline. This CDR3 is CASSVGTGAERETQYF. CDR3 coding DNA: TGTGCCAGCAGCGTAGGGACAGGGGCAGAACGAGAGACCCAGTACTTC.

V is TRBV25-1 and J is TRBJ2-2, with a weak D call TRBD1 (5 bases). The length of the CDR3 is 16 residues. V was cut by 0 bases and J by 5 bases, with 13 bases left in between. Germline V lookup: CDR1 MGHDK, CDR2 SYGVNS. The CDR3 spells CASSEYQGSQTGELFF. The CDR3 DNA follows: TGTGCCAGCAGTGAATACCAGGGAAGTCAAACCGGGGAGCTGTTTTTT.

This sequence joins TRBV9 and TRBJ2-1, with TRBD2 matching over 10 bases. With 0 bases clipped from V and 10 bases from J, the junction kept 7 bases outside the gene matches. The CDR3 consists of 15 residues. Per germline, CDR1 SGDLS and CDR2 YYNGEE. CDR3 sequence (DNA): TGTGCCAGCAGCGTAGGAATAGCGGGAGGCTGGGAGCAGTTCTTC. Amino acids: CASSVGIAGGWEQFF.

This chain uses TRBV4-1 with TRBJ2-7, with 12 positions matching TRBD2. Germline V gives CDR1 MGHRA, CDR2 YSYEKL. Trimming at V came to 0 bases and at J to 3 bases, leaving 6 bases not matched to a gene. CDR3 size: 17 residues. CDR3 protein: CASSQDEPGLAGYEQYF. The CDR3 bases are TGCGCCAGCAGCCAAGATGAACCGGGACTAGCGGGCTACGAGCAGTACTTC.

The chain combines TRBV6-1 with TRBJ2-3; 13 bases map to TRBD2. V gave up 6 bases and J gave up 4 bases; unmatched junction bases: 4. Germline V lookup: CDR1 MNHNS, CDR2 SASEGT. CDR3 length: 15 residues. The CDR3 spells CASSRTSGGPDTQYF. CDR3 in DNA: TGTGCCAGCAGCCGGACTAGCGGGGGACCAGATACGCAGTATTTT.

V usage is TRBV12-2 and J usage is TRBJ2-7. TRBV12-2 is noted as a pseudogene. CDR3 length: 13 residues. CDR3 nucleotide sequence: TGTGCAAGTCACTTAGCGGGACCCTACGAGCAGTACTTC. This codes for CASHLAGPYEQYF.